This T cell receptor (beta chain) stems from a study of shared clonotypes between healthy human individuals. Findings and limits, study-wide: Researchers sampled blood only, noting tissue repertoires likely differ. There were few donors, and this limited the genetic and exposure-history diversity represented.

Details on this clone: No antigen is known for it.

CD45RO-negative CD8 cells positively selected for CCR7 made up the naive population, which excluded terminally differentiated effector memory CD45RA+ cells. Every donor was a Caucasian adult from Nashville, Tennessee. Per germline, CDR1 SGHVS and CDR2 FQNEAQ. V dropped 5 bases and J dropped 2 bases, with 12 bases sitting between them. The CDR3 spans 14 residues. Replicate sorted-subset PCRs were loaded with around 220 ng DNA, roughly 33,000 T cell genomes. The repertoire was sequenced with immunoSEQ multiplex PCR; TCRdb's copy has only in-frame clones and lacks some. The profile shows millions of clones, roughly 95% of them singletons.

The rearrangement uses TRBV7-8 and TRBJ2-5; maybe TRBD2 (6 bases). The source is a man aged 18 to 35 in good health. Sequencing input: naive CD8+ T cells sorted from blood. The CDR3 bases are TGTGCCAGCAGCCTCCCGGGAGAACAAGAGACCCAGTACTTC. Its protein is CASSLPGEQETQYF.